This T cell receptor (beta chain) was captured in a study of T cells in tuberculosis. Study outcomes and limitations: Active tuberculosis alpha repertoires lay closer to GMM-specific TCRs than controls'. Shorter CDR3-alpha in active tuberculosis partly drove smaller distances.

This CDR3 is built from 16 residues. Trimming took 4 bases from V and 1 from J; bases not matched to a gene: 5. Germline V gives CDR1 SGHNT, CDR2 YYREEE (reference sequence). Worth noting for this clone: Its antigen is unknown.

Data came from immunoSEQ multiplex PCR; TCRdb stores just in-frame clones and leaves some out. Among tens of thousands of clones, about 95% were seen once, and the ten largest hold over 6.5%. This sequence originates from a donor aged 10-29 years with latent tuberculosis or without tuberculosis infection. The specimen was PBMCs. J is TRBJ2-2 and V is TRBV5-4, with 9 bases lining up with TRBD1. CDR3 sequence: CASSTGTGQNTGELFF. The DNA of the CDR3 is TGTGCCAGCAGCACTGGGACAGGGCAGAACACCGGGGAGCTGTTTTTT.